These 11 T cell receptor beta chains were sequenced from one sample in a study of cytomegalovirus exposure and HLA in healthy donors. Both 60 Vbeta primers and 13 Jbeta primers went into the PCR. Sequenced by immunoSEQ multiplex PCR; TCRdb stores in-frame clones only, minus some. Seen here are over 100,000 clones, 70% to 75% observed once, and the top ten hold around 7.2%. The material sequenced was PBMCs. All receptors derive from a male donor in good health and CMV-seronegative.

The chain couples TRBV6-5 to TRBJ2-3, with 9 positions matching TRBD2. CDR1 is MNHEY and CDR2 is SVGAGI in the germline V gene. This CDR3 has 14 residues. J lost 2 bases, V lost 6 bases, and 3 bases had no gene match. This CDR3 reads CASRSSGATDTQYF. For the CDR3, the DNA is TGTGCCAGCAGGTCTAGCGGGGCCACAGATACGCAGTATTTT.

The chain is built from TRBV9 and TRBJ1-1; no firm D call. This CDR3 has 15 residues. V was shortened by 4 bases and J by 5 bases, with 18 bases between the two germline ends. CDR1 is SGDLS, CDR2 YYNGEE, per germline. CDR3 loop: CASSPAGNPGTEAFF. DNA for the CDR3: TGTGCCAGCAGCCCCGCGGGAAACCCGGGGACTGAAGCTTTCTTT.

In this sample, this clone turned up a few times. CDR3: CASSPTALYEQYF. The CDR3 DNA is TGTGCCAGCAGTCCGACAGCACTCTACGAGCAGTACTTC. The rearrangement joins TRBV27 to TRBJ2-7; a possible D gene is TRBD1 (5 bases). This CDR3 is 13 amino acids long. Trimming left V 5 bases short and J 3 bases short, with 11 bases between. Germline V gives CDR1 MNHEY, CDR2 SMNVEV (reference sequence).

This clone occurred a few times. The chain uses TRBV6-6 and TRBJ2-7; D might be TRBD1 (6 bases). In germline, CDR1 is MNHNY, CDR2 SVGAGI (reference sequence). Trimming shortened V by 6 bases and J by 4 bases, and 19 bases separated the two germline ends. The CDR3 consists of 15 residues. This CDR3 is CASSLGHHQDYEQYF. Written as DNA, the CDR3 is TGTGCCAGCAGCTTGGGACACCATCAAGATTACGAGCAGTACTTC.

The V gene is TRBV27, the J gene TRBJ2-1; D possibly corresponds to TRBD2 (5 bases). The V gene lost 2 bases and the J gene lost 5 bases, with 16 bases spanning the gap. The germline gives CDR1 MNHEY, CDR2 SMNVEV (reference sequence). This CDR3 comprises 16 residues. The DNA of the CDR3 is TGTGCCAGCAGTTTAAAACTATTCGGACTTAACAATGAGCAGTTCTTC. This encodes CASSLKLFGLNNEQFF.

CDR3 region: CASSLAVRGRQNIQYF. The CDR3 region has the DNA TGTGCCAGCAGCTTAGCTGTTAGGGGGAGACAAAACATTCAGTACTTC. This chain connects TRBV7-8 to TRBJ2-4; maybe TRBD1 (6 bases). The ends were cut back, 0 bases at V and 5 bases at J, with 14 bases in the middle. The CDR3 consists of 16 residues. Germline V CDR1 and CDR2: SGHVS, FQNEAQ.

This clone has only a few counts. The CDR3, as DNA: TGTGCCAGCAGCTTAGGGGGACTAGCGGGGGTGAGGGAGACCCAGTACTTC. Its protein product is CASSLGGLAGVRETQYF. V and J are TRBV7-8 and TRBJ2-5; TRBD2 aligns across 14 bases. Germline-derived CDR1 and CDR2 are SGHVS and FQNEAQ. The V segment lost 1 base and the J segment 5 bases; nucleotides outside the gene matches: 6. This CDR3 region has 17 residues. The full variable domain, its missing parts supplied by reference TRBV7-8 and TRBJ2-5, is GAGVSQSPRYKVAKRGQDVALRCDPISGHVSLFWYQQALGQGPEFLTYFQNEAQLDKSGLPSDRFFAERPEGSVSTLKIQRTQQEDSAVYLCASSLGGLAGVRETQYFGPGTRLLVL.

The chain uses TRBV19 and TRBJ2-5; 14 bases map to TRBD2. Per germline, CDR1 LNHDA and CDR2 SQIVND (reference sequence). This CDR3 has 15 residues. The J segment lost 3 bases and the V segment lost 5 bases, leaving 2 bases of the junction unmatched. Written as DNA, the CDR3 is TGTGCCAGTAGTGCGGGACTAGCGGGAGAAGAGACCCAGTACTTC. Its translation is CASSAGLAGEETQYF.

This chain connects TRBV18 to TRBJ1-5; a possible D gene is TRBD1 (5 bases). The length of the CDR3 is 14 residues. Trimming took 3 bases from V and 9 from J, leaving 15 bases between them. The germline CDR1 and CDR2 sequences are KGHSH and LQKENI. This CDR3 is CASSPYDGGVPQHF. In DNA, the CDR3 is TGTGCCAGCTCACCCTATGATGGGGGGGTGCCCCAGCATTTT.

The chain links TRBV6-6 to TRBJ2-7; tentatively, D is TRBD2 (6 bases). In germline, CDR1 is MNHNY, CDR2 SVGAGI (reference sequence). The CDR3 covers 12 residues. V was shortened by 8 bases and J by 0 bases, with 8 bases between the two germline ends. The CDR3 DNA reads TGTGCCAGCGGGGGGTCCTCCTACGAGCAGTACTTC. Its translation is CASGGSSYEQYF.

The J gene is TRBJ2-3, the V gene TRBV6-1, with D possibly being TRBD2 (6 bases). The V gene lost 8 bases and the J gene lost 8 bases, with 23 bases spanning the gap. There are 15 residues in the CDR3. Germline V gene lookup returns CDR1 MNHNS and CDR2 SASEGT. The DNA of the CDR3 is TGTGCCAGCTCTGAGGCGGCCCCGGGGGTTGGTACGCAGTATTTT. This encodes CASSEAAPGVGTQYF.